The 11 T cell receptor beta chains below all came from one sample that was sequenced in a study of blood T cell repertoires in COVID-19 (dated by TCRdb to 2018 to 2021). The protocol used for the library was the immunoSEQ multiplex PCR assay. TCRdb took this table from immuneACCESS and kept in-frame rearrangements with V and J called. Such tables lack part of the clones; where checked against another copy, unresolved V genes explain under half of the gap, and the rest is unexplained. The sample table records about 110,000 clones; 87% of these occur just once. 4.8% of the sample lies in the top ten. Sequencing used peripheral blood. The source of these receptors is a human donor in a cohort sampled during active COVID-19.

The chain is built from TRBV7-8 and TRBJ2-1; a possible D gene is TRBD2 (6 bases). The V and J ends lost 0 bases and 3 bases respectively, with 15 bases between them. This CDR3 is built from 17 residues. Germline-derived CDR1 and CDR2 are SGHVS and FQNEAQ. The CDR3 loop is CASSLAGGGSRYNEQFF. Written as DNA, the CDR3 is TGTGCCAGCAGCTTAGCGGGGGGAGGTAGCCGCTACAATGAGCAGTTCTTC.

This rearrangement joins TRBV5-6 to TRBJ2-7; D is possibly TRBD2 (5 bases). CDR1 and CDR2 (germline): SGHDT, YYEEEE. Trimming removed 0 bases at V and 1 base at J, with 11 bases between. This CDR3 region has 15 residues. The CDR3 is CASSLESGWSYEQYF. Written as DNA, the CDR3 is TGTGCCAGCAGCTTGGAGTCGGGATGGTCCTACGAGCAGTACTTC.

For this clone: Other DNA sequences in the same sample also yield this CDR3. This chain joins TRBV5-1 and TRBJ2-7; 7 nucleotides agree with TRBD1. The V gene's germline CDR1 is SGHRS and CDR2 YFSETQ. V trimming: 5 bases; J trimming: 2 bases; junction bases outside the gene matches: 7. The CDR3 runs 14 residues. The CDR3 spells CASSYTRGTYEQYF. The CDR3 nucleotides are TGCGCCAGCAGTTATACCAGGGGGACCTACGAGCAGTACTTC.

J is TRBJ1-5 and V is TRBV7-3; a possible D gene is TRBD1 (5 bases). Germline V gives CDR1 SGHTA, CDR2 FQGTGA. Deletions cut 5 bases from V and 4 bases from J, with 9 bases between. This CDR3 has 13 residues. The chain's CDR3 is CASSIGQNQPQHF. CDR3 nucleotide sequence: TGTGCCAGCAGCATCGGACAAAATCAGCCCCAGCATTTT.

The chain is built from TRBV3-1 (or the pseudogene TRBV3-2) and TRBJ2-5, with 8 bases aligning to TRBD2. Germline CDR1 is LGHDT and CDR2 is YNNKEL (reference sequence). Trimming took 4 bases from V and 4 from J; bases not matched to a gene: 14. The CDR3 is 17 residues long. The CDR3 is CASSRHSGRGIVETQYF. DNA of the CDR3: TGTGCCAGCAGCCGACACAGCGGGAGAGGGATTGTAGAGACCCAGTACTTC.

The chain has TRBV10-1 and TRBJ2-7, with 9 bases fitting TRBD1. The CDR3 is 13 residues long. V shed 4 bases, J shed 7 bases, and the junction held 5 bases outside the gene matches. In germline, CDR1 is WNHNN, CDR2 SYGVQD (reference sequence). The CDR3 sequence: CASSAGTGREQYF. As DNA, the CDR3 is TGCGCCAGCAGTGCCGGGACAGGGAGGGAGCAGTACTTC.

The chain has TRBV5-1 and TRBJ2-5, with D hard to call. The CDR3 sequence is 13 residues long. Germline assignment: CDR1 SGHRS and CDR2 YFSETQ. Between the trimmed V and J ends, which lost 1 base and 5 bases, there was a span of 9 bases. The CDR3 here is CASSLSQVETQYF. For the CDR3, the DNA is TGCGCCAGCAGCTTGTCGCAGGTGGAGACCCAGTACTTC.

The chain's CDR3 is CASSLAPGQGFYGYTF. CDR3 nucleotides: TGCGCCAGCAGCTTGGCACCGGGACAGGGGTTCTATGGCTACACCTTC. This chain uses TRBV5-1 with TRBJ1-2, with 10 bases that match TRBD1. This CDR3 is built from 16 residues. The germline CDR1 and CDR2 sequences are SGHRS and YFSETQ. V lost 0 bases to trimming and J lost 4 bases; unmatched junction nucleotides: 6.

This chain uses TRBV7-2 with TRBJ2-2; 9 nucleotides line up with TRBD2. Losses at the gene ends were 3 bases for V and 2 bases for J; bases not matched to a gene: 10. The CDR3 sequence is 18 residues long. Germline V gene lookup returns CDR1 SGHTA and CDR2 FQGNSA. CDR3 protein: CASSLFPTGTSNTGELFF. In DNA, the CDR3 is TGTGCCAGCAGCTTGTTCCCCACCGGGACTAGCAACACCGGGGAGCTGTTTTTT. The variable domain in full, with the rest retrieved from reference TRBV7-2 and TRBJ2-2, is GAGVSQSPSNKVTEKGKDVELRCDPISGHTALYWYRQSLGQGLEFLIYFQGNSAPDKSGLPSDRFSAERTGGSVSTLTIQRTQQEDSAVYLCASSLFPTGTSNTGELFFGEGSRLTVL.

The rearrangement uses TRBV5-6 and TRBJ1-1, with D possibly matching TRBD1 (6 bases). Germline values: CDR1 SGHDT, CDR2 YYEEEE. Between the trimmed V and J ends, which lost 0 bases and 7 bases, there was a span of 10 bases. This CDR3 spans 13 amino acids. DNA for the CDR3: TGTGCCAGCAGCTTGGTGGGGGGGCGTGAAGCTTTCTTT. It yields the protein CASSLVGGREAFF.

This chain uses TRBV7-8 with TRBJ2-3, with 12 bases lining up with TRBD2. In germline, CDR1 is SGHVS, CDR2 FQNEAQ. Trimming removed 5 bases from V and 2 bases from J; junction bases left unmatched: 5. The CDR3 covers 16 residues. CDR3 sequence (DNA): TGTGCCAGCAGCCTCACTAGCGGGGGGACCACAGATACGCAGTATTTT. It is translated as CASSLTSGGTTDTQYF.